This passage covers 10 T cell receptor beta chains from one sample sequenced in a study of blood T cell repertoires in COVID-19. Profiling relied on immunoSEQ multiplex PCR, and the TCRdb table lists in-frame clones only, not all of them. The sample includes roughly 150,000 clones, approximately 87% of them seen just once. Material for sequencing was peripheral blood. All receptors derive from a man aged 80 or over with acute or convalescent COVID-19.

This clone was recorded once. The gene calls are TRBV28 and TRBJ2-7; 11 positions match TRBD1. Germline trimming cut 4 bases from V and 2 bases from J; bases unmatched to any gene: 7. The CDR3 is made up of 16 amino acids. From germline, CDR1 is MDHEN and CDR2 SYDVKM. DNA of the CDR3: TGTGCCAGCAGTTCGTTTGGGACAGGGGGGACCTACGAGCAGTACTTC. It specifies CASSSFGTGGTYEQYF.

CDR3 loop: CASSKEGLAGSTYEQYF. CDR3 DNA: TGTGCCAGCAGCAAAGAGGGACTAGCGGGGTCTACCTACGAGCAGTACTTC. The chain recombines TRBV21-1 with TRBJ2-7; the DNA was not compared with TRBD2, the D call given in the table. TRBV21-1 is a recognized pseudogene. CDR3 size: 17 residues.

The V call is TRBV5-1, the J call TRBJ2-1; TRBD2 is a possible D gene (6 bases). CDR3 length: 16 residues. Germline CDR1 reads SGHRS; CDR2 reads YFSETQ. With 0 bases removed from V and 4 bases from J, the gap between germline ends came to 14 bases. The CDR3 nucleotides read TGCGCCAGCAGCTTGGGACGGCTAGCGCGATACAATGAGCAGTTCTTC. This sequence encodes CASSLGRLARYNEQFF.

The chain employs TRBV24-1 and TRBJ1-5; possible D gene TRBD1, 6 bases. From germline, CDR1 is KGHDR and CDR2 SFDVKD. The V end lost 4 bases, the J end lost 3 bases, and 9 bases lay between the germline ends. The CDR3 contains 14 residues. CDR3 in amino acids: CATSDQGYNQPQHF. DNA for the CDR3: TGTGCCACCAGTGACCAGGGGTACAATCAGCCCCAGCATTTT.

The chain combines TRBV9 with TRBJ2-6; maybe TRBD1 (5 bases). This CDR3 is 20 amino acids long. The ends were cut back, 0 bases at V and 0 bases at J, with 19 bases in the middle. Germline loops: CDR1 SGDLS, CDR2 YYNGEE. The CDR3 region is CASSVEGWTDTRSGANVLTF. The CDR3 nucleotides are TGTGCCAGCAGCGTAGAGGGGTGGACGGACACCCGCTCTGGGGCCAACGTCCTGACTTTC.

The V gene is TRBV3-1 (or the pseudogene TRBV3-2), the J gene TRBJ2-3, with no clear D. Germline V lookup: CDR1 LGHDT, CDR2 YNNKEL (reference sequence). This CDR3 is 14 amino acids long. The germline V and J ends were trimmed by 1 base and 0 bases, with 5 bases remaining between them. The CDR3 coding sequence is TGTGCCAGCAGCCAAGGCTATAGCACAGATACGCAGTATTTT. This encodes CASSQGYSTDTQYF.

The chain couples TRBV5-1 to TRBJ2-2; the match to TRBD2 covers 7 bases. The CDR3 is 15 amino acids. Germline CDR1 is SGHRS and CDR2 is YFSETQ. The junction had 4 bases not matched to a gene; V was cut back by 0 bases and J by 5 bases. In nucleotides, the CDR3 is TGCGCCAGCAGCTTGGGGCCGGGGGGAACCGGGGAGCTGTTTTTT. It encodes CASSLGPGGTGELFF.

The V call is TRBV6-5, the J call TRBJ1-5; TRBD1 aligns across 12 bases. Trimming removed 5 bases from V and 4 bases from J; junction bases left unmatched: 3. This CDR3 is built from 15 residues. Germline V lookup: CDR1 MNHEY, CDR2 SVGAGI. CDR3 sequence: CASSRDRGLNQPQHF. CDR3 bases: TGTGCCAGCAGTCGGGACAGGGGGCTTAATCAGCCCCAGCATTTT.

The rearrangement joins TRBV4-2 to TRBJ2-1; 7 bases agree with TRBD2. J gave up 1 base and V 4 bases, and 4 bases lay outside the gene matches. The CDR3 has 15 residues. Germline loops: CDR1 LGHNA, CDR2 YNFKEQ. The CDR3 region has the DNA TGTGCCAGCAGCCCAGCGGGAATGTCCTACAATGAGCAGTTCTTC. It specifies CASSPAGMSYNEQFF.

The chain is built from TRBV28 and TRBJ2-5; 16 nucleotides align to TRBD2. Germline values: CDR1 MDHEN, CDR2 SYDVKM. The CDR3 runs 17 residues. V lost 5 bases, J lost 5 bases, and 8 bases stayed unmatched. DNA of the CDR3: TGTGCCAGCAGTCCCGGGACTAGCGGGGGGGCTATTGAGACCCAGTACTTC. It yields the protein CASSPGTSGGAIETQYF.